This T cell receptor beta chain was retrieved from a study of blood T cell repertoires in COVID-19 (dated by TCRdb to the early 2020s). The study in broad terms: Samples from collaborators originated in the United States, Italy and Spain and spanned both the acute and convalescent phases of COVID-19. The material from the prospective study consisted of cDNA or gDNA derived from T cells, B-cell-depleted T cells, or PBMCs. Where available, HLA class I and class II types were taken from metadata supplied by the sample provider and were not determined by assay-based typing. A freely available public database, intended as a resource for researchers studying the immune response to SARS-CoV-2, is where the repertoires were released. Sample metadata almost always included a de-identified subject ID, COVID-19 status, age in years and sex. Samples were obtained from the ongoing ImmuneRACE study (first 160 participants) and from 1,254 subjects provided by 6 global collaborators. Subjects who had been exposed to COVID-19, were actively infected with it, or had recovered from it provided the deeply sampled blood TCRbeta repertoires that made up the dataset.

The CDR3 spans 13 residues, from the cysteine through the phenylalanine. Only the CDR3 part of the read is kept: 39 bases, read in frame from the first base. Reading the germline V gene (reference sequence) gives CDR1 SEHNR and CDR2 FQNEAQ. TCRbeta CDR3 regions were amplified from genomic DNA by means of the immunoSEQ Assay, a bias-controlled multiplex PCR. The study's own analysis went as follows. The number of nucleated cells in each sample was estimated by amplification of reference gene primers within the assay. To quantify the absolute abundance of each unique TCRbeta CDR3 rearrangement, sequence reads were collapsed and filtered. For each sample, productive Simpson clonality was calculated as the square root of Simpson's diversity index across productive rearrangements. Imported from immuneACCESS, the table was reduced by TCRdb to in-frame sequences with V and J called. These copies leave out some clones; in studies compared against another copy, an unresolved V gene accounts for under half, and the cause of the remainder is not known. V and J calls and clone size come straight from that table; D and trimming were deduced from the DNA. The sample table shows 260,000 or so clones, and approximately 90% are seen once. Less than 20% of the sample lies in the top ten.

This clone appeared once. The antigen it recognizes is unknown. A read error may produce the germline difference seen at one junction end. In the prospective study, participants were 18 to 89 years old, resided in about two dozen geographic areas of the United States, and were enrolled through a virtual design. To assign participants to cohorts, the prospective study relied on clinical history that participants themselves reported in a screening survey and a study questionnaire. For ImmuneRACE Cohort 3, a participant was defined as recovered based on two consecutive negative NP/OP PCR tests, clearance by a healthcare professional, or resolution of symptoms. Each participant in the prospective study had whole blood, serum and a nasopharyngeal or oropharyngeal swab collected by mobile phlebotomists. Additional blood draws and questionnaires over an approximately two-month period could optionally be provided by prospective study participants. Prospective study blood samples were shipped either frozen or at room temperature before DNA extraction.

Broader findings and caveats from the paper: Clinical and demographic metadata were provided uncurated, with the amount varying by source and participant.

This receptor chain uses TRBV7-9 and TRBJ2-7; no D segment can be confidently identified. This TCR came from a man in his late teens or twenties who had recovered from COVID-19. The sample consisted of PBMCs or T cells enriched from blood (not recorded which). The nucleotide sequence is TGTGCCAGCAGCTTAGGGGCATCCTCCGAGCAGTACTTC. This yields the protein CASSLGASSEQYF.